The 21 T cell receptor beta chains reported below all come from one sample, sequenced in a study of Ad26.COV2.S vaccination and SARS-CoV-2 variants. Only in-frame clones appear in the TCRdb table, and some are missing; sequencing was by immunoSEQ multiplex PCR. The profile shows under 300,000 clones, around 88% of them singletons. Noted treatment: 19 received Ad26.COV2.S at low or high dose, single or two shots; 5 received placebo; per-sample allocation not given. Samples were taken on day 63 after the first vaccine or placebo injection. This material consisted of peripheral blood, taken in a trial of Ad26.COV2.S vaccine versus placebo. These receptors were taken from a person aged 18-65 years who received the Ad26.COV2.S COVID-19 vaccine or a placebo.

This clone was seen a few times. The chain links TRBV4-2 to TRBJ1-1; D is unresolved. Germline assignment: CDR1 LGHNA and CDR2 YNFKEQ. Trimming left V 2 bases short and J 8 bases short, with 12 bases between. The CDR3 is made up of 13 amino acids. CDR3 sequence: CASSQLRHLEAFF. The CDR3 DNA sequence: TGTGCCAGCAGCCAATTGAGACATTTAGAAGCTTTCTTT.

The CDR3 nucleotides are TGCAGCGTTGAGATCGGCGGAGGCACCGGGGAGCTGTTTTTT. Protein sequence: CSVEIGGGTGELFF. The chain is built from TRBV29-1 and TRBJ2-2; D may be TRBD2 (5 bases). CDR3 size: 14 residues. Trimming shortened V by 3 bases and J by 4 bases, and 12 bases separated the two germline ends. The germline V gene has CDR1 SQVTM and CDR2 ANQGSEA.

The V call is TRBV11-2, the J call TRBJ2-6; possible D gene TRBD2, 7 bases. This CDR3 is 19 amino acids long. Germline CDR1 is SGHAT and CDR2 is FQNNGV. V lost 1 base, J lost 0 bases, and 16 bases lay in between. CDR3 coding DNA: TGTGCCAGCAGCTTAGTCAGGGGAGGGGTCTACTCTGGGGCCAACGTCCTGACTTTC. The encoded protein is CASSLVRGGVYSGANVLTF.

This sequence joins TRBV2 and TRBJ2-1; 14 bases are shared with TRBD2. The ends lost 5 bases at V and 8 bases at J; junction bases unmatched: 5. This CDR3 comprises 15 residues. Per germline, CDR1 SNHLY and CDR2 FYNNEI. CDR3 nucleotides: TGTGCCAGCAGTACGGGACTAGCGGGAGCAGATGAGCAGTTCTTC. Protein product: CASSTGLAGADEQFF.

The chain recombines TRBV5-4 with TRBJ1-5; D is unresolved. The germline CDR1 and CDR2 sequences are SGHNT and YYREEE (reference sequence). CDR3 length: 12 amino acids. Deletions cut 2 bases from V and 7 bases from J, with 7 bases between. In DNA, the CDR3 is TGTGCCAGCAGCTTAGACCGACAGCCCCAGCATTTT. Translation gives CASSLDRQPQHF.

The chain has TRBV30 and TRBJ2-2; TRBD1 aligns across 7 bases. There are 16 residues in the CDR3. The V gene's germline CDR1 is GTSNPN and CDR2 SVGIG (reference sequence). Trimming at V came to 4 bases and at J to 0 bases, leaving 8 bases not matched to a gene. Here the CDR3 DNA reads TGTGCCTGGAACACAGGGGCCTACGCGAACACCGGGGAGCTGTTTTTT. Its protein product is CAWNTGAYANTGELFF.

The V gene is TRBV15, the J gene TRBJ2-1, with 9 bases that match TRBD1. The junction had 6 bases not matched to a gene; V was cut back by 1 base and J by 8 bases. Germline CDR1 and CDR2: LNHNV and YYDKDF (reference sequence). This CDR3 spans 15 amino acids. The CDR3 DNA follows: TGTGCCACCAGCAGAGGCGGACAGGGGCGGGATGAGCAGTTCTTC. Translation gives CATSRGGQGRDEQFF.

This clone was counted ten times or more. This chain joins TRBV27 and TRBJ2-1; no firm D call. The CDR3 loop spans 11 amino acids. V was trimmed by 5 bases and J by 7 bases, leaving 6 bases between them. CDR1 is MNHEY and CDR2 is SMNVEV in the germline V gene (reference sequence). The CDR3 reads CASSQVNEQFF. The CDR3 DNA follows: TGTGCCAGCAGTCAAGTTAATGAGCAGTTCTTC.

The V and J genes are TRBV11-2 and TRBJ2-7; no definite D call. The CDR3 runs 12 residues. Germline V gene lookup returns CDR1 SGHAT and CDR2 FQNNGV. V was trimmed by 1 base and J by 5 bases, leaving 6 bases between them. CDR3 in DNA: TGTGCCAGCAGCTTAGGAAGTGACGAGCAGTACTTC. Encoded protein: CASSLGSDEQYF.

This chain joins TRBV6-4 and TRBJ2-7; tentative D call: TRBD2 (6 bases). Germline values: CDR1 MRHNA, CDR2 SNTAGT. The V end was cut by 3 bases, the J end by 7 bases, with 22 bases between. The CDR3 is 16 amino acids. CDR3 amino acids: CASSEEGKGAFGEQYV. In DNA form, the CDR3 reads TGTGCCAGCAGTGAGGAGGGGAAGGGTGCGTTTGGGGAGCAGTACGTC.

The chain uses TRBV6-4 and TRBJ2-3; a weak D match, TRBD2 (6 bases). The CDR3 length is 15 residues. CDR1 is MRHNA, CDR2 SNTAGT, per germline. Trimming stripped 3 bases from V and 2 bases from J, with 12 bases between. In DNA, the CDR3 is TGTGCCAGCAGTGAGGTAGCGGAATCCACAGATACGCAGTATTTT. Translated, it gives CASSEVAESTDTQYF.

The V gene is TRBV7-2, the J gene TRBJ2-1, with D possibly TRBD2 on 5 matching bases. Germline assignment: CDR1 SGHTA and CDR2 FQGNSA. Deletions cut 1 base from V and 8 bases from J, with 9 bases between. This CDR3 spans 13 amino acids. CDR3 in DNA: TGTGCCAGCAGCTTAGTATTCGGGGATGAGCAGTTCTTC. Protein product: CASSLVFGDEQFF.

The CDR3 DNA reads as TGTGCCAGCACCCTTTCCCGAGGGGACGAGCAGTACTTC. Amino acids: CASTLSRGDEQYF. V and J are TRBV6-1 and TRBJ2-7; D may match TRBD1 or TRBD2 (5 bases each). CDR1 is MNHNS, CDR2 SASEGT, per germline. V dropped 7 bases and J dropped 5 bases, with 15 bases sitting between them. The CDR3 spans 13 residues.

The V gene is TRBV7-9, the J gene TRBJ2-3, with unresolved D. The CDR3 runs 14 residues. Germline V gives CDR1 SEHNR, CDR2 FQNEAQ (reference sequence). V was cut by 4 bases and J by 5 bases, with 13 bases left in between. The CDR3 loop reads CASSSLALVDTQYF. Written as DNA, the CDR3 is TGTGCCAGCAGCTCCCTCGCCCTGGTAGATACGCAGTATTTT.

The genes are TRBV5-5 and TRBJ2-7; D might be TRBD1 or TRBD2, each matching 5 bases. Germline loops: CDR1 SGHKS, CDR2 YYEKEE (reference sequence). This CDR3 is built from 13 residues. The ends were cut back, 0 bases at V and 5 bases at J, with 9 bases in the middle. This CDR3 is CASSLAGTHEQYV. CDR3 coding DNA: TGTGCCAGCAGCTTGGCTGGGACCCACGAGCAGTACGTC.

V is TRBV21-1 and J is TRBJ2-1. TRBV21-1 is a recognized pseudogene. CDR3 length: 15 residues. The CDR3 DNA sequence: TGTGCCAGCACTAAAGGGGTAGCGTTTGGCCATGAGCAGTTCTTC. Protein sequence: CASTKGVAFGHEQFF.

V is TRBV14 and J is TRBJ2-1; a weak D match, TRBD1 (5 bases). The CDR3 has 16 residues. Trimming took off 1 base at V and 1 base at J, with 11 bases between the two ends. Germline V gives CDR1 SGHDN, CDR2 FVKESK. CDR3: CASSQGWQGSYNEQFF. The DNA for the CDR3 is TGTGCCAGCAGCCAAGGGTGGCAGGGTTCCTACAATGAGCAGTTCTTC.

The chain is built from TRBV7-9 and TRBJ1-2; no clear D gene. Germline CDR1 SEHNR, CDR2 FQNEAQ (reference sequence). The CDR3 contains 12 residues. V was pared by 5 bases and J by 2 bases, with 6 bases between. As DNA, the CDR3 is TGTGCCAGCAGCGGAGAAAACTATGGCTACACCTTC. Protein: CASSGENYGYTF.

The V call is TRBV6-2 or TRBV6-3, the J call TRBJ2-7; unclear D gene. Germline CDR1 and CDR2: MNHEY and SVGEGT. Trimming pared 0 bases from V and 6 bases from J, leaving 12 bases between. CDR3 size: 14 residues. The CDR3 protein is CASSYSSFLSEQYF. The DNA of the CDR3 is TGTGCCAGCAGTTACTCGAGTTTTCTTAGCGAGCAGTACTTC.

The CDR3 loop is CASSLGTGHNYGYTF. DNA of the CDR3: TGTGCCAGCAGCCTCGGGACAGGTCATAACTATGGCTACACCTTC. This sequence joins TRBV11-2 and TRBJ1-2; 8 bases are a match to TRBD1. The germline gives CDR1 SGHAT, CDR2 FQNNGV. Losses at the gene ends were 5 bases for V and 1 base for J; bases not matched to a gene: 6. The CDR3 has 15 residues. Complete variable domain (other parts from reference TRBV11-2 and TRBJ1-2): EAGVAQSPRYKIIEKRQSVAFWCNPISGHATLYWYQQILGQGPKLLIQFQNNGVVDDSQLPKDRFSAERLKGVDSTLKIQPAKLEDSAVYLCASSLGTGHNYGYTFGSGTRLTVV.

The genes are TRBV7-8 and TRBJ2-2; 8 bases match TRBD2. The germline V gene has CDR1 SGHVS and CDR2 FQNEAQ. The CDR3 has 15 residues. V dropped 4 bases and J dropped 6; count of bases not matched to a gene: 7. CDR3 sequence (DNA): TGTGCCAGCAGCTCGGGGGGGGCCCTGGCCGGGGAGCTGTTTTTT. It yields the protein CASSSGGALAGELFF.